This passage covers 15 T cell receptor beta chains from one sample sequenced in a study of response to subunit inactivated influenza vaccine (dated by TCRdb to about 2018). The library was obtained by RT-PCR. TCRdb names Illumina HiSeq 2500 as the instrument used. The raw public reads went through TCRdb reprocessing: fastp at Q25, MiXCR clone calling, in-frame beta chains kept. Every CDR3 protein is listed once, alongside the most common genes and DNA of its rows. The sample table shows around 480,000 distinct CDR3 sequences, and 9.5% to 13% are seen once. Approximately 12% of the sample comes from the top ten. In light of the paper, this sample's time point label describes: 45 days after influenza vaccine administration. This material consisted of PBMCs from blood, taken 35 to 45 days after vaccination. The receptors were sampled from a man aged 50-59 years who received an inactivated influenza vaccine. Donor details come from another sample of the same person, matched by shared clones.

CDR3: CASSLLRMGLYEQYF. CDR3 in DNA: TGTGCCAGCAGTTTATTGCGGATGGGGCTCTACGAGCAGTACTTC. The rearrangement joins TRBV12-3 or TRBV12-4 to TRBJ2-7, with a tentative D call TRBD1 (5 bases). The CDR3 is 15 amino acids. Trimming stripped 2 bases from V and 3 bases from J, with 14 bases between.

This clonotype was seen a few times. J is TRBJ1-5 and V is TRBV7-9; D is unresolved. This CDR3 is built from 13 residues. Between the trimmed V and J ends, which lost 7 bases and 5 bases, there was a span of 12 bases. The germline CDR1 and CDR2 sequences are SEHNR and FQNEAQ (reference sequence). The CDR3 reads CASTPNHDQPQHF. The CDR3 nucleotides read TGTGCCAGCACCCCAAACCATGATCAGCCCCAGCATTTT.

This sequence joins TRBV7-2 and TRBJ1-2; 9 positions agree with TRBD1. The CDR3 covers 14 residues. Trimming at V came to 4 bases and at J to 8 bases, leaving 8 bases not matched to a gene. CDR1 is SGHTA, CDR2 FQGNSA, per germline. CDR3 region: CASSSDTGGNGYTF. CDR3 sequence (DNA): TGTGCCAGCAGCTCGGACACAGGGGGCAACGGCTACACCTTC.

This clonotype has ten or more counts. The rearrangement joins TRBV28 to TRBJ2-6; D call uncertain. V lost 6 bases and J 0 bases, leaving 6 bases between the germline ends. Germline V gene sequence: CDR1 MDHEN, CDR2 SYDVKM. This CDR3 comprises 14 residues. DNA for the CDR3: TGTGCCAGCAGGGGCAGCTCTGGGGCCAACGTCCTGACTTTC. It yields the protein CASRGSSGANVLTF.

This sequence joins TRBV4-1 and TRBJ1-2; 11 bases are a match to TRBD1. CDR1 is MGHRA, CDR2 YSYEKL, per germline. Trimming removed 3 bases from V and 3 bases from J; junction bases left unmatched: 6. This CDR3 comprises 16 residues. The CDR3 spells CASSQMGQGVDYGYTF. The CDR3 DNA follows: TGCGCCAGCAGCCAGATGGGACAGGGGGTGGACTATGGCTACACCTTC.

This clonotype was observed a handful of times. The chain links TRBV2 to TRBJ2-5; D uncertain. The CDR3 is 12 residues long. The germline V gene encodes CDR1 SNHLY and CDR2 FYNNEI. Trimming removed 3 bases from V and 5 bases from J, with 7 bases in between. In DNA form, the CDR3 reads TGTGCCAGCAGTGATAGGCGGGAGACCCAGTACTTC. Its protein product is CASSDRRETQYF.

This clonotype was counted between two and nine times. CDR3 region: CASRAAGTDTQYF. The CDR3 nucleotides read TGTGCCAGCCGAGCCGCTGGCACAGATACGCAGTATTTT. V gene TRBV18 combines with J gene TRBJ2-3; no definite D call. Looked up from germline, CDR1 is KGHSH and CDR2 is LQKENI. With 8 bases removed from V and 1 base from J, the gap between germline ends came to 10 bases. The CDR3 contains 13 residues.

This clonotype was detected many times. This chain joins TRBV20-1 and TRBJ2-1; 8 bases are shared with TRBD1. V shed 4 bases, J shed 3 bases, and the junction held 8 bases outside the gene matches. This CDR3 has 15 residues. Germline loops: CDR1 DFQATT, CDR2 SNEGSKA (reference sequence). The DNA of the CDR3 is TGCAGTGCTACACACCGGGACAGGAGCTACAATGAGCAGTTCTTC. Translated: CSATHRDRSYNEQFF.

This clonotype showed up just a few times. This chain joins TRBV28 and TRBJ1-1, with D unresolved. V was clipped by 5 bases and J by 4 bases, with 14 bases between them. There are 14 residues in the CDR3. Germline V gene sequence: CDR1 MDHEN, CDR2 SYDVKM. The chain's CDR3 is CASSAGGMGTEAFF. The CDR3 DNA sequence: TGTGCCAGCAGTGCCGGAGGCATGGGCACTGAAGCTTTCTTT.

The chain links TRBV10-3 to TRBJ1-5, with 7 bases matching TRBD1. Trimming at V came to 3 bases and at J to 0 bases, leaving 14 bases not matched to a gene. CDR3 length: 19 residues. Germline V gene sequence: CDR1 ENHRY, CDR2 SYGVKD. CDR3 in DNA: TGTGCCATCAGTGAAGATGGGTGGGCAGGGGGAAATAGCAATCAGCCCCAGCATTTT. Residues: CAISEDGWAGGNSNQPQHF.

In the case of this clonotype: One junction end does not reproduce the germline sequence, and a read error may be involved. V is TRBV7-2 and J is TRBJ2-7; 7 bases line up with TRBD2. Germline V CDR1 and CDR2: SGHTA, FQGNSA. The CDR3 contains 12 residues. DNA for the CDR3: TGTGCCATCAGCTTAGCGGGCTACGAGCAGTACTTC. Translating it yields CAISLAGYEQYF.

CDR3 in DNA: TGCGCCAGCAGCCAAGGATTAGAGAGGTACAATGAGCAGTTCTTC. The encoded protein is CASSQGLERYNEQFF. V usage is TRBV4-3 and J usage is TRBJ2-1, with D unresolved. The CDR3 has 15 residues. V gave up 1 base and J gave up 4 bases, with 11 bases separating them. Per the germline V gene, CDR1 is LGHNA and CDR2 is YSLEER.

This chain connects TRBV27 to TRBJ2-1; TRBD2 agrees at 8 bases. Trimming took 2 bases from V and 9 from J; bases not matched to a gene: 3. Germline V lookup: CDR1 MNHEY, CDR2 SMNVEV (reference sequence). The CDR3 totals 13 residues. The DNA for the CDR3 is TGTGCCAGCAGTTTACCGGGGGGGAGTGAGCAGTTCTTC. This sequence encodes CASSLPGGSEQFF.

The chain recombines TRBV7-3 with TRBJ2-3, with D possibly TRBD2 on 5 matching bases. Trimming took 7 bases from V and 5 from J, leaving 10 bases between them. Germline V gene sequence: CDR1 SGHTA, CDR2 FQGTGA. The CDR3 is 12 amino acids. In DNA, the CDR3 is TGTGCCAGCACCGGGGTAGTAGATACGCAGTATTTT. It specifies CASTGVVDTQYF.

The V gene is TRBV7-2, the J gene TRBJ2-1, with 11 positions matching TRBD1. The CDR3 extends over 16 amino acids. Unmatched junction bases numbered 5, after V lost 3 bases and J lost 4 bases. Germline loops: CDR1 SGHTA, CDR2 FQGNSA. Written as DNA, the CDR3 is TGTGCCAGCAGCTTTAAAGGGACAGGGGGGTACAATGAGCAGTTCTTC. As protein: CASSFKGTGGYNEQFF.